The 5 T cell receptor beta chains listed next were all sequenced from one sample in a study of Tregs in tolerant kidney transplant recipients. The nonmyeloablative bone marrow transplants came from related graft donors, with transient mixed chimerism. Clones were sequenced by immunoSEQ multiplex PCR, and TCRdb holds only the in-frame ones, with some missing. The ten most abundant clones cover 25% to 30% of a sample with roughly 15,000 clones. Specimen: CD8+ T cells from blood (PBMCs), collected 6 months after the transplant. These receptors were collected from a human patient who received a combined kidney and bone marrow transplant. Some of the T cells might come from the graft donor.

Details on this clone: The CDR3 goes on 3 residues after the read ends, and that part is filled in from the germline J gene. This chain links TRBV6-1 with TRBJ1-1; tentative D call: TRBD1 (5 bases). Germline V lookup: CDR1 MNHNS, CDR2 SASEGT. Between the trimmed V and J ends, which lost 0 bases and 2 bases, there was a span of 7 bases. The CDR3 totals 14 residues. CDR3 protein: CASSEAQGNTEAFF. CDR3 bases read: TGTGCCAGCAGTGAAGCCCAGGGTAACACTGAA.

Note on this clone: The read comes to an end 3 residues before the CDR3 does, leaving the germline J gene to fill in the end. The chain is built from TRBV5-6 and TRBJ2-5; D might be TRBD2 (6 bases). V gave up 4 bases and J gave up 5 bases, with 15 bases separating them. The V gene's germline CDR1 is SGHDT and CDR2 YYEEEE. CDR3 length equals 14 residues. CDR3 in amino acids: CASSHWTRGETQYF. CDR3 DNA (partial): TGTGCCAGCAGCCACTGGACCCGGGGGGAGACC.

The CDR3 spells CASKGEDGGAPDTEAFF. The sequenced part of the CDR3 DNA is TGTGCCAGCAAGGGGGAAGATGGGGGGGCCCCTGACACTGAA. The V and J genes are TRBV2 and TRBJ1-1; perhaps TRBD1 as D (6 bases). The CDR3 extends 3 residues past the end of the read, so its final part is completed from the germline J gene. V lost 7 bases, J lost 3 bases, and 24 bases lay in between. Per the germline V gene, CDR1 is SNHLY and CDR2 is FYNNEI. This CDR3 spans 17 amino acids.

Concerning this clone itself: Read coverage stops 3 residues before the CDR3 terminus; the germline J gene supplies the remainder. The chain joins TRBV13 to TRBJ1-2; D gene unclear. The germline CDR1 and CDR2 sequences are PRHDT and FYEKMQ (reference sequence). The CDR3 consists of 16 residues. CDR3 in amino acids: CASSLEAGELTDTYTF. Partial CDR3 DNA: TGTGCCAGCAGCTTAGAAGCGGGTGAGCTCACAGATACC.

Regarding this clone: The read gets to within 3 residues of the CDR3 end, and the germline J gene fills in the rest. The chain joins TRBV5-5 to TRBJ1-1, with TRBD1 as a possible D gene (6 bases). The germline CDR1 and CDR2 sequences are SGHKS and YYEKEE (reference sequence). V lost 1 base to trimming and J lost 7 bases, with 14 bases between them. The CDR3 spans 14 residues. CDR3 DNA, as far as it was read: TGTGCCAGCAGCTTGTGGGGGCAGGGCAGTGAA. Its protein is CASSLWGQGSE. The full CDR3 protein reads CASSLWGQGSEAFF.